A selection of T cell receptor beta chains follows, all from one sample in a study of human T cells and chemical hapten exposure. TCRdb recomputed calls from the RACE reads with MiXCR, one row per CDR3 protein. Among fewer than 80,000 distinct CDR3 sequences listed, around a tenth were seen once. Sequencing was performed on whole blood, taken in connection with sensitization to the hapten diphenylcyclopropenone (DPC). All receptors derive from a woman aged 45-65 years with alopecia areata. Some clones in this sample may be carry-over from other donors' samples. CDR3s leave out the opening cysteine and the closing phenylalanine or tryptophan. The order of the fields is J gene, V gene, CDR3 protein.

>TRBJ2-6|TRBV19
ASSTTPIGANVLT
>TRBJ2-5|TRBV5-1
ASSQGLAQETQY
>TRBJ1-1|TRBV3-1
ASSQGRGRNTEAF
>TRBJ2-3|TRBV30
AWGAGRAGGSTDTQY
>TRBJ1-5|TRBV7-8
ASSLAGRLTTNQPQH
>TRBJ1-4|TRBV2
ASGDRGGLPNEKLF
>TRBJ1-1|TRBV20-1
SARTPGPRDTEAF
>TRBJ2-1|TRBV7-9
ASSQAPAPLPPEQF
>TRBJ2-1|TRBV29-1
SVPGYNEQF
>TRBJ2-1|TRBV7-7
ASSAGHQGDEQF
>TRBJ2-1|TRBV29-1
SVDVRSGFNEQF
>TRBJ2-3|TRBV29-1
SIDGGMVDTQY
>TRBJ2-6|TRBV5-1
ASSLEGFPNSGANVLT
>TRBJ2-7|TRBV29-1
SAGTYGQGEQY
>TRBJ2-1|TRBV7-3
ASSSGLGNEQF
>TRBJ2-2|TRBV12-3/TRBV12-4
ASSFDPTGELF
>TRBJ1-2|TRBV6-2/TRBV6-3
ASSYASGYT
>TRBJ2-5|TRBV2
ASSDQLVQETQY